This T cell receptor beta chain was profiled in a study of a mutant IDH1 vaccine in newly diagnosed glioma (dated by TCRdb to the early 2020s). Background on the whole study: Of the roughly 34 treated patients, approximately 62% were male and approximately 40% were female, and the mean age was 40.4 years. Prior to enrollment, standard therapy consisting of radiotherapy alone, temozolomide alone, or radiochemotherapy with temozolomide had been administered to patients, with the combination being received by most patients. For exploratory analyses, longitudinal TCRB deep sequencing was carried out in under 30 treated patients wherever samples were available. Peripheral blood was collected at six visits: V03 (baseline), V05, V07, V10, V12 and V13. Overall study results and their limits: It was noted by the authors that analyses of patient blood samples could not be reproduced owing to sample limitations. Availability determined which PBMC samples were chosen for TCRB deep sequencing. No apparent relationship was observed between pseudoprogression and alterations in the top peripheral T cell clonotypes detected by TCRB sequencing. Vaccine-induced immune responses across multiple MHC alleles were detected in approximately 93% of patients.

In light of the paper, this sample's time point label describes: baseline, week 1 (first vaccination visit). In the paper's terms, the treatment or condition label means: pre-vaccination baseline after standard-of-care therapy. The donors had newly diagnosed IDH1-mutant astrocytomas of WHO grade 3 or 4 that showed loss of nuclear ATRX. The samples were drawn from NOA16, a multicentre, single-arm, open-label phase I trial in Germany that tested a mutant IDH1 peptide vaccine in humans for the first time. Blood drawn at visit V03 was used as the baseline sample for immunogenicity testing. Genomic DNA for TCRB sequencing was extracted from EDTA blood using the DNeasy Blood and Tissue Kit. Measured from the cysteine to the phenylalanine, the CDR3 is 15 residues long. Only the CDR3 DNA is retained, 45 bases long and in frame from the first base. From V the trimming removes 0 bases and from J it removes 4 bases, while the gene matches leave 6 bases of the junction unaccounted for.

The library was prepared using the immunoSEQ multiplex PCR assay. Rearranged TCR beta chain sequences were amplified using the hsTCRB Kit according to the manufacturer's protocol. An Illumina MiSeq was used to sequence the TCRB libraries. Under the source paper's analysis protocol: The proprietary platform of the kit vendor was used for demultiplexing, trimming and gene mapping. Entries here come from immuneACCESS through TCRdb and include only in-frame sequences with V and J called. Some clones fail to appear in such tables; in the studies checked, an unresolved V gene covers under half of the shortfall, and the cause of the remainder is unknown. The DNA gave D and trimming, while V, J and clone size come from that table. The sample profile shows 85,000 to 100,000 clones; about 82% of them were found once. The top ten hold 7.5% of the sample. On this clone: This receptor's antigen is unknown. Base qualities are not provided; no much larger clone lies one nucleotide away.

This clonotype was obtained from a man aged 35-49 years with glioma. The material sequenced was PBMCs, taken from a glioma patient treated with radiotherapy, temozolomide or both. The chain is encoded by TRBV23-1 joined to TRBJ2-7; 7 bases in the middle match TRBD1. TRBV23-1 qualifies as an ORF whose function is uncertain. The CDR3 sequence is CASSQSEGGLYEQYF. The DNA is as follows: TGCGCCAGCAGTCAATCGGAAGGGGGCTTGTACGAGCAGTACTTC.